The rows below give T cell receptor beta chains drawn from one sample of a study of beta chain features in type 1 diabetes. The method was immunoSEQ multiplex PCR; TCRdb's version includes in-frame clones alone and lacks a portion of them. Found here are about 360,000 clones, 10% to 15% of them singletons; the top ten hold around 0.015%. The sequencing input was naive CD4+ T cells from blood. The receptor set was obtained from a man younger than 35 in good health. CDR3s include the opening cysteine and the closing phenylalanine or tryptophan. D genes are given only for firm matches. Rows may omit the clone size; those that give it use once, few, many or a size class.

v_call,d_call,j_call,clone_size,cdr3_nt,cdr3_aa
TRBV28,TRBD1,TRBJ1-1,few,TGTGCCAGCAGTAGGACAGGGGAGTTTATCACTGAAGCTTTCTTT,CASSRTGEFITEAFF
TRBV28,TRBD2,TRBJ2-3,few,TGTGCCAACCGACTAGCCAACACAGATACGCAGTATTTT,CANRLANTDTQYF
TRBV10-3,TRBD1,TRBJ2-7,-,TGTGCCATCAGAGCCGGACAGGGTATCGCCGAGCAGTACTTC,CAIRAGQGIAEQYF
TRBV7-9,-,TRBJ1-4,-,TGTGCCAGCAGCTTAGTTACAACTAATGAAAAACTGTTTTTT,CASSLVTTNEKLFF
TRBV4-3,-,TRBJ2-2,few,TGCGCCAGCAGCCAAGCTAACCGCGGGGAGCTGTTTTTT,CASSQANRGELFF
TRBV18,-,TRBJ1-5,few,TGTGCCAGCTCACCAGGACAGCCTTATAGCAATCAGCCCCAGCATTTT,CASSPGQPYSNQPQHF
TRBV11-2,-,TRBJ2-7,few,TGTGCCAGCATGGGACTCCGGAGAGGGGAGCAGTACTTC,CASMGLRRGEQYF
TRBV7-9,TRBD2,TRBJ2-7,few,TGTGCCAGCAGCCCCGGACTAGGAGAGCAGTACTTC,CASSPGLGEQYF
TRBV7-9,-,TRBJ2-1,few,TGTGCCAGCAGCTTGAGAGAGGGACCCCAGCGGGATGAGCAGTTCTTC,CASSLREGPQRDEQFF
TRBV19,-,TRBJ2-5,once,TGTGCCACCGACATCGGGGGTTCCCAAGAGACCCAGTACTTC,CATDIGGSQETQYF
TRBV10-3,TRBD1,TRBJ1-5,-,TGTGCCATCAGTGAGCGACAGGGAAGCAATCAGCCCCAGCATTTT,CAISERQGSNQPQHF
TRBV29-1,-,TRBJ1-4,once,TGCAGCGTTGGAGGTACAGGGCGGAACGAAAAACTGTTTTTT,CSVGGTGRNEKLFF
TRBV7-2,-,TRBJ1-5,-,TGTGCCAGCAGCTTAACAGGCTTCCTTGGTCAGCCCCAGCATTTT,CASSLTGFLGQPQHF
TRBV28,TRBD1,TRBJ1-2,-,TGTGCCAGCAGTTTATTTTTGATTACAGGGGGTAACTATGGCTACACCTTC,CASSLFLITGGNYGYTF
TRBV6-1,TRBD1,TRBJ1-1,few,TGTGCCAGCTCTTGGGACAGAGTGAACACTGAAGCTTTCTTT,CASSWDRVNTEAFF
TRBV6-5,-,TRBJ1-2,-,TGTGCCAGCAGTTACTCAACAGGACGGAGTAACTATGGCTACACCTTC,CASSYSTGRSNYGYTF
TRBV5-6,TRBD1,TRBJ1-6,-,TGTGCCAGCAGCTTGGACAGGGGGCCGTCCTCACCCCTCCACTTT,CASSLDRGPSSPLHF
TRBV28,TRBD1,TRBJ2-7,few,TGTGCCAGCAGTCGACAGGGGCCAAAGCAGTACTTC,CASSRQGPKQYF
TRBV30,TRBD1,TRBJ1-1,-,TGTGCCTTTACAGGGGAGTCGGGCACTGAAGCTTTCTTT,CAFTGESGTEAFF
TRBV30,TRBD2,TRBJ2-5,few,TGTGCCTGTAGCGGGGGGACCCAAGAGACCCAGTACTTC,CACSGGTQETQYF
TRBV11-2,-,TRBJ2-1,-,TGTGCCAGCAGCGCGGGACTGCAGAATGAGCAGTTCTTC,CASSAGLQNEQFF
TRBV6-5,-,TRBJ2-3,-,TGTGCCAGCAGTTGGACTCCTCTGGCAGATACGCAGTATTTT,CASSWTPLADTQYF
TRBV7-9,-,TRBJ1-4,few,TGTGCCAGCAGCGCCAGGACTGCAACTAATGAAAAACTGTTTTTT,CASSARTATNEKLFF
TRBV6-6,-,TRBJ2-7,-,TGTGCCACCACAGCTCCCAACGTAGCCTACGAGCAGTACTTC,CATTAPNVAYEQYF